Below, 30 T cell receptor beta chains from the same sample are listed, as sequenced in a study of blood T cell repertoires in COVID-19. Only in-frame clones appear in the TCRdb table, and some are missing; sequencing was by immunoSEQ multiplex PCR. The sample holds 70,000 to 75,000 clones, more than 80% seen once. Sequenced sample: peripheral blood. The receptors originated from a woman in her 70s with acute or convalescent COVID-19.

This chain joins TRBV9 and TRBJ1-1; no clear D. V was clipped by 2 bases and J by 0 bases, with 20 bases between them. Germline V lookup: CDR1 SGDLS, CDR2 YYNGEE. The CDR3 extends over 18 amino acids. The CDR3 spells CASSVRRVGRDMNTEAFF. For the CDR3, the DNA is TGTGCCAGCAGCGTTAGAAGAGTAGGGAGAGACATGAACACTGAAGCTTTCTTT.

This rearrangement joins TRBV28 to TRBJ1-6; D unresolved. Germline loops: CDR1 MDHEN, CDR2 SYDVKM. V was clipped by 1 base and J by 4 bases, with 17 bases between them. The CDR3 is made up of 18 amino acids. The CDR3 reads CASSLYPPSRRYNSPLHF. The CDR3 DNA sequence: TGTGCCAGCAGTTTATACCCTCCCTCCAGGAGGTATAATTCACCCCTCCACTTT. Drawing the rest from reference TRBV28 and TRBJ1-6, the complete variable domain is DVKVTQSSRYLVKRTGEKVFLECVQDMDHENMFWYRQDPGLGLRLIYFSYDVKMKEKGDIPEGYSVSREKKERFSLILESASTNQTSMYLCASSLYPPSRRYNSPLHFGNGTRLTVT.

V usage is TRBV7-9 and J usage is TRBJ1-2, with a possible D match to TRBD1 (6 bases). Trimming took off 7 bases at V and 6 bases at J, with 12 bases between the two ends. This CDR3 comprises 12 residues. The germline gives CDR1 SEHNR, CDR2 FQNEAQ (reference sequence). The CDR3 protein is CASTRGQNGYTF. The CDR3 DNA sequence: TGTGCCAGCACACGAGGACAGAATGGCTACACCTTC.

This CDR3 is CATSPKGLASDTQYF. The CDR3 nucleotides read TGCGCCACCTCCCCAAAGGGACTAGCATCGGATACGCAGTATTTT. The rearrangement uses TRBV10-2 and TRBJ2-3, with 9 bases identical to TRBD2. The CDR3 is 15 amino acids. The trim removed 10 bases at V and 6 bases at J, leaving 14 bases unmatched. Germline V gives CDR1 WSHSY, CDR2 SAAADI.

This clone has a handful of counts. This chain's CDR3 is CASSPDLIRQYF. The DNA of the CDR3 is TGTGCCAGCAGCCCTGACTTGATACGGCAGTACTTC. The chain carries TRBV7-9 and TRBJ2-7; D not certain. This CDR3 spans 12 amino acids. V was cut by 5 bases and J by 9 bases, with 14 bases left in between. Germline lookup yields CDR1 SEHNR and CDR2 FQNEAQ (reference sequence).

The rearrangement joins TRBV5-1 to TRBJ2-1; a weak D match, TRBD1 (5 bases). The CDR3 runs 15 residues. Trimming took 0 bases from V and 7 from J, leaving 14 bases between them. CDR1 is SGHRS, CDR2 YFSETQ, per germline. The CDR3 sequence is CASSLEGKDWNEQFF. DNA for the CDR3: TGCGCCAGCAGCTTGGAGGGGAAAGATTGGAATGAGCAGTTCTTC.

The V gene is TRBV28, the J gene TRBJ2-3; D not resolved. V lost 2 bases to trimming and J lost 1 base, with 13 bases between them. CDR3 size: 16 residues. Germline values: CDR1 MDHEN, CDR2 SYDVKM. The DNA of the CDR3 is TGTGCCAGCAGTTTACGCAGACACGGTGGCACAGATACGCAGTATTTT. This translates into CASSLRRHGGTDTQYF.

The chain couples TRBV19 to TRBJ2-7; tentatively, D is TRBD2 (6 bases). Trimming removed 11 bases at V and 5 bases at J, with 22 bases between. CDR1 and CDR2 from the germline V gene are LNHDA and SQIVND (reference sequence). The CDR3 has 14 amino acids. Written as DNA, the CDR3 is TGTGCCTCGTCCTTGACTAGTATTTTAAACGAGCAGTACTTC. Amino acids: CASSLTSILNEQYF.

The rearrangement uses TRBV5-4 and TRBJ2-1; TRBD2 matches at 11 bases. Germline CDR1 and CDR2: SGHNT and YYREEE (reference sequence). This CDR3 spans 17 amino acids. V was pared by 5 bases and J by 0 bases, with 7 bases of the junction left unmatched. CDR3 protein: CASSWTSGFPSYNEQFF. In DNA form, the CDR3 reads TGTGCCAGCAGTTGGACTAGCGGGTTTCCCTCCTACAATGAGCAGTTCTTC.

This chain connects TRBV4-1 to TRBJ2-1, with 12 bases aligning to TRBD2. In germline, CDR1 is MGHRA, CDR2 YSYEKL. V was clipped by 1 base and J by 6 bases; unmatched bases: 7. The CDR3 spans 17 residues. In DNA, the CDR3 is TGCGCCAGCAGCCAAGCTAGCGGGAGGGCCCGAAGCAATGAGCAGTTCTTC. It encodes CASSQASGRARSNEQFF.

The V and J genes are TRBV6-5 and TRBJ1-3, with 9 positions matching TRBD1. V was pared by 9 bases and J by 6 bases, with 3 bases of the junction left unmatched. Germline assignment: CDR1 MNHEY and CDR2 SVGAGI. This CDR3 is built from 12 residues. The CDR3 DNA sequence: TGTGCCAGTAGGACAGGGGTAAACACCATATATTTT. Protein: CASRTGVNTIYF.

The V and J genes are TRBV9 and TRBJ2-1; TRBD2 agrees at 11 bases. J was trimmed by 4 bases and V by 7 bases; bases with no gene match: 4. The CDR3 contains 14 residues. From germline, CDR1 is SGDLS and CDR2 YYNGEE. This chain's CDR3 is CASSGTSGYNEQFF. CDR3 in DNA: TGTGCCAGCTCCGGGACTAGCGGTTACAATGAGCAGTTCTTC.

The CDR3 coding sequence is TGTGCCAGCAGTTCCCAACGGATAGCGGGAGGTTACAATGAGCAGTTCTTC. Translation: CASSSQRIAGGYNEQFF. The chain is built from TRBV28 and TRBJ2-1; 10 bases fit TRBD2. After removal of 4 bases from V and 4 bases from J, the junction contained 10 bases not matched to a gene. Germline CDR1 MDHEN, CDR2 SYDVKM. The CDR3 totals 17 residues.

J is TRBJ1-2 and V is TRBV6-4, with D possibly TRBD1 on 6 matching bases. CDR1 is MRHNA, CDR2 SNTAGT, per germline. The CDR3 spans 14 residues. Trimming took off 4 bases at V and 1 base at J, with 10 bases between the two ends. The CDR3 sequence: CASSADRNNYGYTF. The CDR3 bases are TGTGCCAGCAGTGCCGACAGGAATAACTATGGCTACACCTTC.

The chain employs TRBV6-5 and TRBJ1-6; D might be TRBD1 (6 bases). Trimming removed 5 bases at V and 0 bases at J, with 8 bases between. This CDR3 has 15 amino acids. Germline V CDR1 and CDR2: MNHEY, SVGAGI. The CDR3 reads CASSLGGSYNSPLHF. CDR3 nucleotides: TGTGCCAGCAGTCTAGGGGGCTCCTATAATTCACCCCTCCACTTT.

This chain connects TRBV14 to TRBJ2-7; TRBD2 agrees at 7 bases. The length of the CDR3 is 15 residues. Germline V gene sequence: CDR1 SGHDN, CDR2 FVKESK. Losses at the gene ends were 4 bases for V and 4 bases for J; bases not matched to a gene: 10. The CDR3 bases are TGTGCCAGCAGCCCCTTAGAGGGAGGGTTTTACGAGCAGTACTTC. Its translation: CASSPLEGGFYEQYF.

The chain combines TRBV27 with TRBJ2-7; 10 bases line up with TRBD1. J lost 2 bases, V lost 5 bases, and 6 bases had no gene match. CDR1 is MNHEY, CDR2 SMNVEV, per germline (reference sequence). The CDR3 consists of 15 residues. The CDR3 is CASSPVGTGAYEQYF. Written as DNA, the CDR3 is TGTGCCAGCAGTCCCGTCGGGACAGGGGCCTACGAGCAGTACTTC.

The genes are TRBV28 and TRBJ1-3, with D possibly being TRBD1 (6 bases). V lost 5 bases and J lost 0, with 11 bases in between. Germline lookup yields CDR1 MDHEN and CDR2 SYDVKM. This CDR3 region has 15 residues. CDR3 nucleotide sequence: TGTGCCAGCAGTGAGGGGGTTCACTCTGGAAACACCATATATTTT. Its protein is CASSEGVHSGNTIYF.

The chain uses TRBV7-9 and TRBJ1-6; D possibly corresponds to TRBD1 (6 bases). The ends were cut back, 7 bases at V and 6 bases at J, with 19 bases in the middle. CDR3 length: 16 amino acids. Germline V CDR1 and CDR2: SEHNR, FQNEAQ (reference sequence). The CDR3 protein is CASTPGGSALNSPLHF. The DNA of the CDR3 is TGTGCCAGCACCCCGGGGGGCAGCGCACTTAATTCACCCCTCCACTTT.

The rearrangement uses TRBV7-8 and TRBJ1-5, with TRBD1 identical over 8 bases. The CDR3 sequence is 14 residues long. V dropped 5 bases and J dropped 7; count of bases not matched to a gene: 7. CDR1 and CDR2 (germline): SGHVS, FQNEAQ. CDR3 nucleotide sequence: TGTGCCAGCAGCCAGGGGGCGGCATACCAGCCCCAGCATTTT. As protein: CASSQGAAYQPQHF.

The rearrangement links TRBV7-9 to TRBJ1-6; TRBD1 matches 8 bases. There are 15 residues in the CDR3. After removal of 5 bases from V and 7 bases from J, the junction contained 7 bases not matched to a gene. Looked up from germline, CDR1 is SEHNR and CDR2 is FQNEAQ (reference sequence). CDR3 DNA: TGTGCCAGCAGCCCCCCGGGACAGGTCAATTCACCCCTCCACTTT. Encoded protein: CASSPPGQVNSPLHF.

This clone was counted a few times. The chain uses TRBV6-5 and TRBJ1-4; 7 bases are a match to TRBD1. The CDR3 covers 15 residues. The V segment lost 5 bases and the J segment 5 bases; nucleotides outside the gene matches: 8. CDR1 MNHEY and CDR2 SVGAGI come from the germline V gene. CDR3 protein: CASSPWTGPNEKLFF. The CDR3 DNA sequence: TGTGCCAGCAGTCCCTGGACAGGACCCAATGAAAAACTGTTTTTT.

The rearrangement links TRBV4-2 to TRBJ1-5, with 8 bases that match TRBD1. The CDR3 is 16 residues long. V shed 0 bases, J shed 6 bases, and the junction held 7 bases outside the gene matches. In germline, CDR1 is LGHNA, CDR2 YNFKEQ. The CDR3 DNA reads TGTGCCAGCAGCCAAGACGCCAGGGGGCAGGGTCAGCCCCAGCATTTT. This gives the protein CASSQDARGQGQPQHF.

This clone has only a few counts. The rearrangement uses TRBV12-3 or TRBV12-4 and TRBJ2-7; 14 bases fit TRBD2. The trim removed 3 bases at V and 11 bases at J, leaving 3 bases unmatched. This CDR3 spans 13 amino acids. The CDR3: CASSFGTSGSEYF. CDR3 in DNA: TGTGCCAGCAGTTTCGGGACTAGCGGGAGCGAGTACTTC.

This clone was found a few times. The chain combines TRBV7-9 with TRBJ2-2; D gene unclear. Germline loops: CDR1 SEHNR, CDR2 FQNEAQ (reference sequence). Trimming cost V 5 bases and J 4 bases, with 14 bases left between them. The CDR3 has 15 amino acids. CDR3 sequence: CASSPSSGGTGELFF. The CDR3 DNA sequence: TGTGCCAGCAGCCCCTCGAGTGGTGGCACCGGGGAGCTGTTTTTT.

This chain uses TRBV7-3 with TRBJ2-3; possibly TRBD2 for D (5 bases). The CDR3 length is 13 residues. V lost 1 base and J 3 bases, leaving 5 bases between the germline ends. Germline loops: CDR1 SGHTA, CDR2 FQGTGA. The CDR3 DNA reads as TGTGCCAGCAGCTTAATAGCGACAGATACGCAGTATTTT. Encoded protein: CASSLIATDTQYF.

This chain connects TRBV28 to TRBJ2-2; 8 bases are shared with TRBD2. The CDR3 contains 16 residues. In germline, CDR1 is MDHEN, CDR2 SYDVKM. J lost 3 bases, V lost 5 bases, and 8 bases had no gene match. The CDR3 sequence is CASSPGAGVDTGELFF. CDR3 nucleotide sequence: TGTGCCAGCAGTCCCGGAGCGGGAGTTGACACCGGGGAGCTGTTTTTT.

The V and J genes are TRBV10-3 and TRBJ1-1; maybe TRBD1 (5 bases). The CDR3 runs 14 residues. CDR1 ENHRY and CDR2 SYGVKD come from the germline V gene. Trimming pared 7 bases from V and 5 bases from J, leaving 17 bases between. CDR3: CAITEPGGETEAFF. As DNA, the CDR3 is TGTGCCATCACCGAGCCCGGGGGGGAGACTGAAGCTTTCTTT.

The rearrangement joins TRBV28 to TRBJ2-2, with 7 bases matching TRBD2. The trim removed 4 bases at V and 6 bases at J, leaving 8 bases unmatched. Germline CDR1 and CDR2: MDHEN and SYDVKM. This CDR3 contains 15 residues. CDR3 loop: CASSSQAGVPGELFF. DNA of the CDR3: TGTGCCAGCAGTTCCCAGGCGGGGGTCCCCGGGGAGCTGTTTTTT. Using reference TRBV28 and TRBJ2-2 for the parts outside the CDR3, the full variable domain is DVKVTQSSRYLVKRTGEKVFLECVQDMDHENMFWYRQDPGLGLRLIYFSYDVKMKEKGDIPEGYSVSREKKERFSLILESASTNQTSMYLCASSSQAGVPGELFFGEGSRLTVL.

V is TRBV2 and J is TRBJ1-1; weak D call: TRBD1 (5 bases). The CDR3 has 12 amino acids. Trimming removed 10 bases at V and 10 bases at J, with 19 bases between. The germline V gene has CDR1 SNHLY and CDR2 FYNNEI. CDR3 residues: CATLHVGLRAFF. CDR3 DNA: TGTGCCACCCTACACGTGGGGCTTCGAGCTTTCTTT.